This T cell receptor (beta chain) was sequenced in a study of OX40 agonist ivuxolimab in advanced cancers. CDR3 length: 11 residues. V was clipped by 0 bases and J by 5 bases, with 1 base between them. Germline V gives CDR1 SGDLS, CDR2 YYNGEE. The protocol was immunoSEQ multiplex PCR, while the TCRdb copy is restricted to in-frame clones and leaves out a portion. Of tens of thousands of clones in the sample, 80% to 90% were seen once. This sample comprised CD4+ or CD8+ T cells sorted from blood, obtained in a trial of the OX40 agonist ivuxolimab. This rearrangement joins TRBV9 to TRBJ2-3, with D unclear. The TCR sequence derives from an adult with an advanced solid tumor such as melanoma, head and neck, liver or kidney cancer. In DNA, the CDR3 is TGTGCCAGCAGCGTAGGAGATACGCAGTATTTT. It encodes CASSVGDTQYF.